This T cell receptor beta chain was identified during a study of blood T cell repertoires in COVID-19. Study context: COVID-19 samples, acute and convalescent, were from the United States, Italy and Spain.

CDR1 is MNHEY and CDR2 is SVGAGI in the germline V gene. With 8 bases clipped from V and 2 bases from J, the junction kept 6 bases outside the gene matches. This CDR3 has 13 amino acids. In the source study's methods: From reference gene primer amplification, estimates of nucleated cell counts were derived. Generated by immunoSEQ multiplex PCR, the TCRdb table keeps only in-frame clones and is missing some. D and trimming were read from the DNA, whereas the V and J calls and clone size are those reported in that table. The profile shows roughly 52,000 clones, about 83% of them singletons. The sequence was obtained from a human donor in a cohort sampled during active COVID-19. V usage is TRBV6-5 and J usage is TRBJ2-7, with 7 bases lining up with TRBD1. What was sequenced was peripheral blood. For the CDR3, the DNA is TGTGCCAGCTCGAAGACAGGGACCTACGAGCAGTACTTC. As protein: CASSKTGTYEQYF.